This T cell receptor (beta chain) was captured in a study of shared clonotypes between healthy human individuals (dated by TCRdb to 2019 to 2021). General notes on the study: Two women and a few men aged 18 to 49 years were included in the cohort. Different laboratories and diverse techniques were used to prepare libraries and sequence TCR repertoires, to increase sequencing depth and limit assay-specific biases. To estimate repertoire size and how much clonotype sharing occurs between individuals, the study deeply sequenced the blood TCR repertoires of about five healthy adults. For each donor, three plates each were used for CD4 naive and CD4 memory, two plates were used for CD8 naive, and one plate was used for CD8 memory. Between about 0.8 and 8.9 billion PBMCs per donor were obtained by leukapheresis.

V loses 6 bases, J loses 6 bases, and the germline ends lie 11 bases apart. The CDR3 sequence holds 12 residues, the cysteine and phenylalanine included. Only the CDR3 DNA is retained, 36 bases long and in frame from the first base. CDR1 MDHEN and CDR2 SYDVKM were looked up in the germline V gene. About this clone: Its target antigen remains unknown. No base quality values were provided; no much bigger clone lies one nucleotide off.

Using the deep immunoSEQ assay, TCR CDR3 regions were amplified from genomic DNA by multiplex PCR. Genomic DNA extracted from each cell subset was distributed evenly over all wells of several immunoSEQ 96-well plates, and each plate served as one replicate. Each replicate PCR for sorted subsets received approximately 200 ng genomic DNA, equal to tens of thousands of T cell genomes. Purified libraries were quantified with a Qubit 3.0 fluorometer, sized on a Bioanalyzer 2100, and re-quantified with the KAPA Library Quantification kit. Every immunoSEQ 96-well plate was sequenced on a separate single-read 150-cycle Illumina NextSeq 550 flow cell. Concerning the study's data processing: The immunoSEQ output contained only junctional sequences without quality scores, so filtering could not match that applied to full-length reads. To assign V/J genes and CDR3, sequences were annotated against IMGT germline references using PyIR, a Python wrapper for IgBLAST v1.9. Reads with weak V/J assignments (E-value above 1e-6), missing CDR3, stop codons, out-of-frame junctions, or ambiguous translated residues were removed. V3J clonotypes were defined by identical inferred V gene, J gene, and CDR3 amino acid sequence. Percentage overlap between repertoires was calculated by dividing the number of shared unique clonotypes by the size of the smaller repertoire. Repertoire richness was assessed with RTK rarefaction, the Chao1 estimator, and Recon v2.1 estimates of unobserved clonotypes. Generation probabilities were computed with OLGA for all TCRbeta clonotypes obtained by the gDNA method from four donors. In its TCRdb copy, this immuneACCESS table keeps in-frame sequences only and misses some clones. Where compared with another copy, unresolved V genes explain less than half of these, and the others have no known cause. V and J calls and clone size come straight from that table; D and trimming were deduced from the DNA. Across this sample there are about 2.4 million clones, with 93% seen only once. The ten largest clones capture around 0.4% of the sample.

Study-wide conclusions, independent of this receptor: Naive subsets generally had larger estimated clonotype richness than memory subsets. The genetic and exposure-history diversity represented was limited by the small number of donors. Clonotypes shared by all four sorted-subset donors showed higher generation probabilities than non-shared clonotypes. Only blood was sampled, and tissue TCR repertoires likely differ from those in blood. Even with the large sequencing depth, rarefaction of the sorted-subset datasets indicated that sequencing was incomplete. Pairwise subsampling indicated that sequencing depth was expected to affect the degree of clonotype sharing among donors. Sharing across several donors was observed for around 5% of naive CD4, under 4% of naive CD8, 2.3% of memory CD4, and over 0.3% of memory CD8 clonotypes.

The donors were healthy, HIV-negative adults with no recently reported acute infections or vaccinations. Every donor was a Caucasian adult residing in Nashville, Tennessee, USA. CD4+ T cells were enriched by magnetic negative selection, after which naive cells were positively selected on CD45RA and the negative fraction was taken as the memory subset. After blood collection by leukapheresis, PBMCs were isolated using Ficoll-Histopaque density gradient centrifugation and then cryopreserved in the vapor phase of liquid nitrogen. Analytical flow cytometry was used to check the purity and quantity of each magnetically sorted T cell population. Genomic DNA was isolated from every sorted fraction and measured by UV absorbance on a Nanodrop 2000c.

Sequencing used naive CD4+ T cells from PBMCs. What the cell subset or site label conveys for this sample: CD45RA+ positively selected. The rearranged segments are TRBV28 and TRBJ1-1; no confident D gene assignment can be made. This receptor was taken from a man between 18 and 35 years old in good health. Some clones in this sample may be carry-over from other donors' samples. Read as DNA, the sequence is TGTGCCAGCAGCTGGGGATCCTCTGAAGCTTTCTTT. The translation is CASSWGSSEAFF.